Below, 4 T cell receptor beta chains from the same sample are listed, as sequenced in a study of identical twins. One entry per CDR3 protein results from TCRdb running MiXCR on the 5' RACE reads. The data hold more than 1.5 million distinct CDR3 sequences, with around 29% observed a single time. Sequencing was performed on cord blood. The receptors derive from a newborn girl in good health.

This clonotype has a handful of counts. The chain combines TRBV20-1 with TRBJ2-1; 14 positions agree with TRBD2. Germline CDR1 reads DFQATT; CDR2 reads SNEGSKA (reference sequence). The trim removed 6 bases at V and 0 bases at J, leaving 4 bases unmatched. This CDR3 is built from 16 residues. Here the CDR3 DNA reads TGCAGTGCCGGACTAGCGGGAGGTAACTCCTACAATGAGCAGTTCTTC. Protein product: CSAGLAGGNSYNEQFF.

This clonotype has at least ten counts. This rearrangement joins TRBV6-6 to TRBJ1-1; TRBD1 might be the D (6 bases). This CDR3 comprises 11 residues. The ends were cut back, 5 bases at V and 7 bases at J, with 8 bases in the middle. In germline, CDR1 is MNHNY, CDR2 SVGAGI (reference sequence). CDR3 in DNA: TGTGCCAGCAGTCTGGACAGTGAAGCTTTCTTT. Translating gives CASSLDSEAFF.

There are many counts of this clonotype. The rearrangement uses TRBV12-3 or TRBV12-4 and TRBJ2-5; 7 bases are shared with TRBD2. V shed 3 bases and J 2 bases; nucleotides not matched to a gene: 12. CDR3 length: 17 residues. CDR3: CASSFQLGGSGQETQYF. The CDR3 DNA is TGTGCCAGCAGTTTTCAGCTAGGCGGGAGTGGGCAAGAGACCCAGTACTTC.

In regard to this clonotype: At one end, the junction sequence differs from germline, possibly due to a read error. The chain recombines TRBV3-1 with TRBJ2-3; no reliable D call. This CDR3 comprises 17 residues. Germline lookup yields CDR1 LGHDT and CDR2 YNNKEL (reference sequence). The CDR3: CASSQDLHRPSTDTQYF. CDR3 bases: TGCGCCAGCAGCCAAGATTTACACCGCCCGAGCACAGATACGCAGTATTTT.